This T cell receptor (beta chain) was identified in a study of graft-versus-host responses after intestinal transplantation. Overall study findings and caveats: Recipient bone marrow held GvH clones, some seen earlier in ileum or blood.

Profiled with immunoSEQ multiplex PCR; TCRdb holds only in-frame clones, not every one. The sample lists roughly 110,000 clones; about 92% were seen once. Turning to this clone: Its matching antigen is unknown.

The V gene's germline CDR1 is SGHNT and CDR2 YYREEE (reference sequence). Trimming shortened V by 3 bases and J by 2 bases, and 29 bases separated the two germline ends. CDR3 length equals 20 residues. The specimen comprised unstimulated CD4+ T cells sorted from spleen or lymph node cells, sampled before transplant. V and J are TRBV5-4 and TRBJ1-1; possible D gene TRBD1, 5 bases. This sequence originates from a human donor who was the organ donor for an intestinal transplant. The CDR3 DNA is TGTGCCAGCAGCTCCATGATTACAATAAGGGGACCTAAGAAAAACACTGAAGCTTTCTTT. Residues: CASSSMITIRGPKKNTEAFF.